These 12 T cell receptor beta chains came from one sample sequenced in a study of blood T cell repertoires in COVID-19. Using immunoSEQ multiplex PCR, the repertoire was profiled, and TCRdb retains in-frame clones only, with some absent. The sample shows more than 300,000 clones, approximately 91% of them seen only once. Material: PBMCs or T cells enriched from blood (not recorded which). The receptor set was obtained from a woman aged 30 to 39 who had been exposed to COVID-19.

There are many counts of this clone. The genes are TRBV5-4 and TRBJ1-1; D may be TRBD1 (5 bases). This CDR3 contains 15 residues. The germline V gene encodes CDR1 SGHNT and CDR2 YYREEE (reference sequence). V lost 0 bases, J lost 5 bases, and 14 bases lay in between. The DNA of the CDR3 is TGTGCCAGCAGCTTGGCCGGGGCAGGGAGGACTGAAGCTTTCTTT. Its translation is CASSLAGAGRTEAFF.

The CDR3, as DNA: TGTGCCAGCAGAAGTAGGACTAGCCCCACCAATGAGCAGTTCTTC. Protein product: CASRSRTSPTNEQFF. The chain links TRBV5-4 to TRBJ2-1, with 8 bases identical to TRBD2. J was trimmed by 6 bases and V by 5 bases; bases with no gene match: 10. The CDR3 is 15 amino acids. Looked up from germline, CDR1 is SGHNT and CDR2 is YYREEE (reference sequence).

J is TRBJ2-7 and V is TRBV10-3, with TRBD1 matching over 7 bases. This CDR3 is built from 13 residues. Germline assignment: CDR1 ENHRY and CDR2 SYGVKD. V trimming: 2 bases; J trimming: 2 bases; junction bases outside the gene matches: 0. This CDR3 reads CAISETGAYEQYF. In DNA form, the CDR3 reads TGTGCCATCAGTGAGACAGGGGCCTACGAGCAGTACTTC.

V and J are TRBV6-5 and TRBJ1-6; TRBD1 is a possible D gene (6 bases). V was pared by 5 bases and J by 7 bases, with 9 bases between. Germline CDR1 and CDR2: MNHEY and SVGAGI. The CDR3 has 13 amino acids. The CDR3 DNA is TGTGCCAGCAGTAGTACAGGGAATTCACCCCTCCACTTT. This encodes CASSSTGNSPLHF.

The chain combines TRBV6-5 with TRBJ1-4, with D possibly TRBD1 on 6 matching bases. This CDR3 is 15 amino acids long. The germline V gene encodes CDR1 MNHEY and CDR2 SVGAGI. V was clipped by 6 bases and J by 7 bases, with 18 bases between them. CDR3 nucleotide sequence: TGTGCCAGCAGCAAAGGGGGACAAGGAAGTGAAAAACTGTTTTTT. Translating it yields CASSKGGQGSEKLFF.

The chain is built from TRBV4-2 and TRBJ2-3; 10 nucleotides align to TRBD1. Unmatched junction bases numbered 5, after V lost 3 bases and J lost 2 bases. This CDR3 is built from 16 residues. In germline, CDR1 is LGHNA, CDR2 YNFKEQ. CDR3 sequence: CASSQTGTGATDTQYF. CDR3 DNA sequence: TGTGCCAGCAGCCAGACCGGGACAGGGGCCACAGATACGCAGTATTTT.

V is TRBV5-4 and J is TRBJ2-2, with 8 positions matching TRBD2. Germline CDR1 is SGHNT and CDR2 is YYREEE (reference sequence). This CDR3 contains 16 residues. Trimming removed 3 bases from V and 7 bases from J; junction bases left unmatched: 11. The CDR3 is CASSYVRAGGDGELFF. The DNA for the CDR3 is TGTGCCAGCAGCTACGTTCGGGCGGGGGGCGACGGGGAGCTGTTTTTT.

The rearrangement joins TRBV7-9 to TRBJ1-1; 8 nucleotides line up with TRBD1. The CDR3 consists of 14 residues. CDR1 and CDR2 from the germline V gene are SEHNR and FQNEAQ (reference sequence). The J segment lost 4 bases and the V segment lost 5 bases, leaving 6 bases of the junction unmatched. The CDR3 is CASSAHTGGTEAFF. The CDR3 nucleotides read TGTGCCAGCAGCGCCCACACAGGGGGCACTGAAGCTTTCTTT.

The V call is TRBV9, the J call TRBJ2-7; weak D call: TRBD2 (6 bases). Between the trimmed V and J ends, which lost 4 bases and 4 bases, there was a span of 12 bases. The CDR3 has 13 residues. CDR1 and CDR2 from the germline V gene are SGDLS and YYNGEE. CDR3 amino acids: CASSRSGQYEQYF. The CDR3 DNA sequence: TGTGCCAGCAGCCGGAGCGGGCAATACGAGCAGTACTTC.

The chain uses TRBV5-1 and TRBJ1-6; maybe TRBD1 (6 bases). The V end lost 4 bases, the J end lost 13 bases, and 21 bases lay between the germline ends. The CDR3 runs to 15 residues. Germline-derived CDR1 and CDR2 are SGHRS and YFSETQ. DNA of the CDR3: TGCGCCAGCAGCATTGGACTGGGGGCTTTGAGCCCCCTCCACTTT. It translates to CASSIGLGALSPLHF.

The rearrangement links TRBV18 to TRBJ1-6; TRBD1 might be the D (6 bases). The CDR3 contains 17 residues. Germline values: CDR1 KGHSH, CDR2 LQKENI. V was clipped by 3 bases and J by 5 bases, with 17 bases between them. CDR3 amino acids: CASSPTPGHRNNSPLHF. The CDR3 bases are TGTGCCAGCTCACCGACACCGGGACACCGTAATAATTCACCCCTCCACTTT.

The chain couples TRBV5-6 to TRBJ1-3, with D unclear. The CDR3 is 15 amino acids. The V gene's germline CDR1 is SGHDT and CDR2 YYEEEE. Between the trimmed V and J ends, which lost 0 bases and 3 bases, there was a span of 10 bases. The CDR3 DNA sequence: TGTGCCAGCAGCTTGGGACAACAAGGTGGAAACACCATATATTTT. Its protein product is CASSLGQQGGNTIYF.